What follows are 8 T cell receptor beta chains derived from one specimen sequenced in a study of blood T cell repertoires in COVID-19. The protocol was immunoSEQ multiplex PCR, while the TCRdb copy is restricted to in-frame clones and leaves out a portion. The sample lists roughly 220,000 clones, about 90% occurring once. Sequencing input: PBMCs or T cells enriched from blood (not recorded which). These receptors were collected from a young man who had been exposed to COVID-19.

This chain joins TRBV25-1 and TRBJ1-1; 7 nucleotides line up with TRBD1. Germline V gene sequence: CDR1 MGHDK, CDR2 SYGVNS. This CDR3 has 13 amino acids. Trimming cost V 9 bases and J 5 bases; bases outside gene matches: 9. CDR3 sequence (DNA): TGTGCCAGTAGAAGGGGGCAGGGGACTGAAGCTTTCTTT. Protein product: CASRRGQGTEAFF.

This chain joins TRBV2 and TRBJ1-2; D uncertain. V gave up 4 bases and J gave up 7 bases, with 13 bases separating them. CDR1 and CDR2 from the germline V gene are SNHLY and FYNNEI. The CDR3 is 13 amino acids. The chain's CDR3 is CASSAGRDVGYTF. In DNA form, the CDR3 reads TGTGCCAGCAGTGCGGGAAGGGATGTTGGCTACACCTTC.

This clone appeared a single time. The chain employs TRBV14 and TRBJ1-6; D may be TRBD1 (6 bases). The CDR3 contains 15 residues. CDR1 SGHDN and CDR2 FVKESK come from the germline V gene. Between the trimmed V and J ends, which lost 0 bases and 6 bases, there was a span of 9 bases. The CDR3 sequence is CASSQEMDSNSPLHF. As DNA, the CDR3 is TGTGCCAGCAGCCAAGAAATGGACAGTAATTCACCCCTCCACTTT.

V usage is TRBV3-1 (or the pseudogene TRBV3-2) and J usage is TRBJ1-1; no firm D call. The V end was cut by 4 bases, the J end by 5 bases, with 11 bases between. This CDR3 has 13 residues. CDR1 and CDR2 from the germline V gene are LGHDT and YNNKEL (reference sequence). The CDR3 protein is CASSRFIATEAFF. CDR3 coding DNA: TGTGCCAGCAGCCGATTTATCGCGACTGAAGCTTTCTTT.

The chain employs TRBV19 and TRBJ1-1; D gene uncertain. CDR1 and CDR2 (germline): LNHDA, SQIVND (reference sequence). The CDR3 spans 15 residues. V lost 4 bases to trimming and J lost 4 bases, with 16 bases between them. The CDR3 bases are TGTGCCAGTAGTACACCACCGGTTGGAGTCACTGAAGCTTTCTTT. Translation gives CASSTPPVGVTEAFF. Combining the CDR3 with reference TRBV19 and TRBJ1-1 gives the whole variable domain DGGITQSPKYLFRKEGQNVTLSCEQNLNHDAMYWYRQDPGQGLRLIYYSQIVNDFQKGDIAEGYSVSREKKESFPLTVTSAQKNPTAFYLCASSTPPVGVTEAFFGQGTRLTVV.

The rearrangement joins TRBV7-6 to TRBJ2-3, with TRBD2 as a possible D gene (5 bases). Deletions cut 0 bases from V and 6 bases from J, with 7 bases between. The germline V gene encodes CDR1 SGHVS and CDR2 FNYEAQ. The CDR3 sequence is 13 residues long. The CDR3 bases are TGTGCCAGCAGCTTAGCGCAGCGGGATACGCAGTATTTT. Translation: CASSLAQRDTQYF.

J is TRBJ2-7 and V is TRBV5-1; TRBD1 matches 7 bases. V shed 3 bases and J 5 bases; nucleotides not matched to a gene: 8. Germline-derived CDR1 and CDR2 are SGHRS and YFSETQ. This CDR3 region has 14 residues. The CDR3 protein is CASSWSGTENEQYF. The CDR3 nucleotides are TGCGCCAGCAGCTGGTCCGGGACAGAAAACGAGCAGTACTTC.

This clone was counted once. V gene TRBV30 combines with J gene TRBJ1-6, with TRBD1 matching 10 bases. The CDR3 has 18 amino acids. The trim removed 5 bases at V and 0 bases at J, leaving 10 bases unmatched. Germline V gene data show CDR1 as GTSNPN and CDR2 as SVGIG (reference sequence). CDR3 region: CAWGGGTGEGSYNSPLHF. DNA of the CDR3: TGTGCCTGGGGTGGAGGGACAGGGGAAGGCTCCTATAATTCACCCCTCCACTTT.